Detailed here is one T cell receptor beta chain. Its antigen target is currently unknown. Per-base qualities were not stored, and no clone one base away is much larger. The sample originates from a study of blood T cell repertoires in COVID-19 (dated by TCRdb to the early 2020s). Describing the broader study: Samples covering the acute and convalescent phases of COVID-19 were provided by collaborators in the United States, Italy and Spain. Samples were obtained from the ongoing ImmuneRACE study (first 160 participants) and from 1,000 to 1,500 subjects provided by 6 global collaborators. Nearly every sample came with metadata listing a de-identified subject ID, COVID-19 status, age in years and sex. HLA class I and class II types, where available, came from metadata supplied by the sample provider rather than from assay-based typing. The prospective study material was composed of cDNA or gDNA derived from T cells, B-cell-depleted T cells, or PBMCs. The dataset comprised deeply sampled blood TCRbeta repertoires from subjects exposed to, actively infected with, or recovered from COVID-19. A freely available public database, intended as a resource for researchers studying the immune response to SARS-CoV-2, is where the repertoires were released. Study-wide findings and limitations: How much clinical and demographic metadata was included differed by source and by participant, and the metadata was provided uncurated.

Per the germline V gene (reference sequence), MNHEY is the CDR1 and SMNVEV is the CDR2. For this chain, trimming is 4 bases at the V end and 5 bases at the J end, and the number of junction bases without a gene match is 7. There are 15 amino acids in the CDR3, from cysteine to phenylalanine inclusive. The sequence is cut down to CDR3 DNA, 45 bases in frame from base 1. TCRbeta CDR3 regions were amplified from genomic DNA using the immunoSEQ Assay, a bias-controlled multiplex PCR. Per the authors' processing: Within the assay, amplification of reference gene primers was used to estimate how many nucleated cells each sample contained. Sequence reads were collapsed and filtered to measure the absolute abundance of every unique TCRbeta CDR3 rearrangement. Productive Simpson clonality was computed per sample as the square root of Simpson's diversity index over productive rearrangements. Drawn from immuneACCESS, this table holds only the in-frame rearrangements with V and J called that TCRdb kept. Clones are partly lost; checked studies trace under half to an unresolved V gene and leave the rest unexplained. V, J and clone size are those of that table, while D and trimming were read from the DNA. The sample has approximately 140,000 clones on record, around 84% of them singletons. The ten largest clones represent 35% to 40% of the sample.

Each collaborating institution followed its own protocols to collect whole blood in K2EDTA tubes. For TCRbeta analysis, collaborators shipped samples in one of three forms: frozen whole blood, isolated PBMCs, or DNA extracted from either of those sample types. This TCR came from a human donor in a cohort sampled during active COVID-19. The sample comprised peripheral blood. The V and J genes are TRBV27 and TRBJ2-2; 7 central nucleotides agree with TRBD2. The nucleotide sequence is given as TGTGCCAGCAGTTCCTGGGGAGGGCGAACCGGGGAGCTGTTTTTT. This is translated as CASSSWGGRTGELFF.